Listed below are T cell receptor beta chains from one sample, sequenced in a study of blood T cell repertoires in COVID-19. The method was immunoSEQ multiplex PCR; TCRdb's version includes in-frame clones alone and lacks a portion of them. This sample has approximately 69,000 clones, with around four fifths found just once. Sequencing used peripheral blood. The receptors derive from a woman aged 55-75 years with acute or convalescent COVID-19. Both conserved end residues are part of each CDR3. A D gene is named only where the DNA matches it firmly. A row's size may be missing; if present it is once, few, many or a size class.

CASSGASGGKETQYF	TGTGCCAGCAGTGGGGCTAGCGGGGGGAAAGAGACCCAGTACTTC	.	TRBD2	TRBJ2-5	TRBV2
CASSPRTSSYEQYF	TGTGCCAGCAGCCCGCGGACATCCTCCTACGAGCAGTACTTC	.	.	TRBJ2-7	TRBV11-3
CASGTGPQTGNTIYF	TGTGCTAGTGGGACAGGGCCACAGACTGGAAACACCATATATTTT	.	TRBD1	TRBJ1-3	TRBV12-5
CAMGEGDMTYEQYF	TGTGCCATGGGGGAGGGGGACATGACCTACGAGCAGTACTTC	few	.	TRBJ2-7	TRBV10-3
CATLKQAPYNEQFF	TGTGCCACACTGAAACAGGCGCCGTACAATGAGCAGTTCTTC	.	.	TRBJ2-1	TRBV6-5
CASSNTANTGELFF	TGTGCCAGCAGCAACACCGCGAACACCGGGGAGCTGTTTTTT	.	.	TRBJ2-2	TRBV3-1/TRBV3-2
CASSLIQHSNEKLFF	TGTGCCAGCAGCTTAATACAGCATTCTAATGAAAAACTGTTTTTT	.	.	TRBJ1-4	TRBV11-2
CASSPYLGVNTEAFF	TGTGCCAGCAGTCCTTACCTAGGGGTGAACACTGAAGCTTTCTTT	once	.	TRBJ1-1	TRBV28
CASSSASSGTANTGELFF	TGTGCCAGCAGCTCCGCCTCTAGCGGGACCGCGAACACCGGGGAGCTGTTTTTT	.	TRBD2	TRBJ2-2	TRBV7-3
CASSPRQGSEAFF	TGTGCCAGCAGCCCCAGACAGGGTTCAGAAGCTTTCTTT	.	TRBD1	TRBJ1-1	TRBV3-1/TRBV3-2
CASSQNSGTQETQYF	TGTGCCAGCAGCCAGAATAGCGGGACTCAAGAGACCCAGTACTTC	.	TRBD2	TRBJ2-5	TRBV9
CATSLAGLYNEQFF	TGTGCCACCAGCCTGGCGGGACTCTACAATGAGCAGTTCTTC	.	.	TRBJ2-1	TRBV15
CASSLFVGTGRYSPLHF	TGTGCCAGCAGTTTATTCGTCGGGACAGGGCGGTATTCACCCCTCCACTTT	.	TRBD1	TRBJ1-6	TRBV28
CASSLGRQLHNYGYTF	TGTGCCAGCAGCTTAGGCCGACAGTTACATAACTATGGCTACACCTTC	.	.	TRBJ1-2	TRBV13
CASSELQRRPPGNEQFF	TGTGCCAGCAGCGAACTCCAGCGGAGGCCACCTGGGAATGAGCAGTTCTTC	few	.	TRBJ2-1	TRBV6-1
CASSEVLAGATDTQYF	TGTGCCAGCAGTGAAGTGCTAGCGGGGGCCACAGATACGCAGTATTTT	.	TRBD2	TRBJ2-3	TRBV6-1
CASSVTDSYGYTF	TGTGCCAGCAGTGTAACAGACAGCTATGGCTACACCTTC	.	.	TRBJ1-2	TRBV2
CASSLKRGASTDTQYF	TGTGCCAGCAGCTTGAAGAGAGGCGCTAGCACAGATACGCAGTATTTT	.	.	TRBJ2-3	TRBV7-2
CASSPTSGGRETQYF	TGTGCCAGCAGCCCGACTAGCGGGGGGAGAGAGACCCAGTACTTC	.	TRBD2	TRBJ2-5	TRBV11-1
CAWSDLAGVVDTQYF	TGTGCCTGGAGCGACTTAGCGGGAGTCGTAGATACGCAGTATTTT	.	TRBD2	TRBJ2-3	TRBV30
CASSLGTGVPFF	TGTGCCAGCAGCTTAGGGACAGGGGTCCCCTTCTTC	.	TRBD1	TRBJ2-1	TRBV11-2
CASSMRINQPQHF	TGTGCCAGTAGTATGCGCATCAATCAGCCCCAGCATTTT	.	.	TRBJ1-5	TRBV19
CSVEDSERLPRWELFF	TGCAGCGTTGAAGATAGTGAAAGGCTTCCTAGATGGGAGCTGTTTTTT	.	.	TRBJ2-2	TRBV29-1
CASSQSIGVGTTNEKLFF	TGCGCCAGCAGTCAATCTATCGGGGTAGGAACAACTAATGAAAAACTGTTTTTT	.	.	TRBJ1-4	TRBV23-1
CASSWGLGSGANVLTF	TGTGCCAGCAGCTGGGGGCTCGGATCTGGGGCCAACGTCCTGACTTTC	.	.	TRBJ2-6	TRBV7-9
CASSITSGGTDTQYF	TGTGCCAGTAGTATAACATCGGGGGGCACAGATACGCAGTATTTT	.	.	TRBJ2-3	TRBV19
CASSITGFSGNTIYF	TGCGCCAGCAGCATTACAGGGTTCTCTGGAAACACCATATATTTT	.	.	TRBJ1-3	TRBV5-1
CASSRKGSYYEQYF	TGTGCCAGTAGCCGGAAGGGGTCATACTACGAGCAGTACTTC	.	.	TRBJ2-7	TRBV19
CASLTGWNEKLFF	TGTGCCAGCTTAACAGGGTGGAATGAAAAACTGTTTTTT	.	.	TRBJ1-4	TRBV2
CASSMWLAGSTDTQYF	TGTGCCAGTAGTATGTGGCTAGCGGGTAGCACAGATACGCAGTATTTT	.	TRBD2	TRBJ2-3	TRBV19
CASSQARGNTGELFF	TGTGCCAGCAGCCAAGCAAGGGGAAACACCGGGGAGCTGTTTTTT	.	.	TRBJ2-2	TRBV14
CASSDPGSPNTEAFF	TGTGCCAGCAGTGACCCCGGGTCACCGAACACTGAAGCTTTCTTT	.	.	TRBJ1-1	TRBV6-1
CASSPGTGVNTEAFF	TGTGCCAGCTCACCAGGGACAGGGGTGAACACTGAAGCTTTCTTT	.	TRBD1	TRBJ1-1	TRBV18
CSASMIDRDYGYTF	TGCAGTGCTAGTATGATCGACAGGGACTATGGCTACACCTTC	.	TRBD1	TRBJ1-2	TRBV20-1
CASSEKSRGTYNEQFF	TGTGCCAGCAGTGAAAAGTCCCGGGGGACCTACAATGAGCAGTTCTTC	.	.	TRBJ2-1	TRBV2
CASSPDRLGYTF	TGTGCCAGCAGTCCGGACAGACTTGGCTACACCTTC	.	.	TRBJ1-2	TRBV28
CASSSWTGGVNTEAFF	TGTGCCAGCAGTTCGTGGACAGGGGGCGTGAACACTGAAGCTTTCTTT	.	TRBD1	TRBJ1-1	TRBV6-5
CASSLVGPDSGNTIYF	TGCGCCAGCAGCTTGGTGGGGCCAGACTCTGGAAACACCATATATTTT	.	.	TRBJ1-3	TRBV5-1
CASMKGAQTYEQYF	TGTGCCAGCATGAAGGGGGCCCAGACCTACGAGCAGTACTTC	.	TRBD1	TRBJ2-7	TRBV6-5
CASSDHRDRGLSDTIYF	TGTGCCAGCAGCGACCACCGGGACAGGGGGCTCTCCGACACCATATATTTT	.	TRBD1	TRBJ1-3	TRBV9
CASSLAAGQGNGELFF	TGTGCCAGCAGCTTAGCGGCGGGACAGGGAAACGGGGAGCTGTTTTTT	.	TRBD1	TRBJ2-2	TRBV7-8
CASSRTSGTDTQYF	TGTGCCAGTAGTAGGACTAGTGGGACAGATACGCAGTATTTT	.	TRBD2	TRBJ2-3	TRBV19
CASSPGTGQNTEAFF	TGTGCCAGCAGCCCCGGTACAGGGCAAAACACTGAAGCTTTCTTT	.	.	TRBJ1-1	TRBV5-4
CASSVQGAHNSPLHF	TGTGCCAGCTCAGTTCAGGGGGCCCATAATTCACCCCTCCACTTT	.	TRBD1	TRBJ1-6	TRBV18
CASSQERQVNTEAFF	TGCGCCAGCAGCCAAGAGCGACAGGTGAACACTGAAGCTTTCTTT	.	.	TRBJ1-1	TRBV4-1
CASSYEGTRENTGELFF	TGTGCCAGCAGCTATGAAGGGACTAGGGAGAACACCGGGGAGCTGTTTTTT	.	TRBD2	TRBJ2-2	TRBV3-1/TRBV3-2
CASSEDRDNGELFF	TGTGCCAGCAGTGAGGACAGGGATAACGGGGAGCTGTTTTTT	.	TRBD1	TRBJ2-2	TRBV6-4
CASSERGRTNEKLFF	TGTGCCAGCAGCGAAAGGGGGCGTACTAATGAAAAACTGTTTTTT	.	TRBD1	TRBJ1-4	TRBV9
CASSFSGGNQPQHF	TGTGCCAGCAGCTTCTCGGGGGGCAATCAGCCCCAGCATTTT	.	.	TRBJ1-5	TRBV7-8
CASSQDRAGEQYF	TGTGCCAGCAGCCAAGATCGCGCGGGAGAGCAGTACTTC	.	.	TRBJ2-7	TRBV4-2
CASSPSGRTEFEQFF	TGTGCCAGCAGCCCTAGCGGGAGAACAGAATTTGAGCAGTTCTTC	.	TRBD2	TRBJ2-1	TRBV5-4
CASSIQGPTDTQYF	TGTGCCAGTAGTATCCAGGGCCCCACAGATACGCAGTATTTT	.	.	TRBJ2-3	TRBV19
CASSVGDRGNSPLHF	TGTGCCAGCAGTGTCGGGGACAGGGGAAATTCACCCCTCCACTTT	few	TRBD1	TRBJ1-6	TRBV6-4
CASSLYGSGETQYF	TGTGCCAGCAGCTTGTATGGTAGCGGAGAGACCCAGTACTTC	.	.	TRBJ2-5	TRBV5-4
CACVYGTGGQPQHF	TGTGCCTGCGTATACGGGACAGGGGGTCAGCCCCAGCATTTT	.	TRBD1	TRBJ1-5	TRBV6-5
CASSLGTDYGYTF	TGTGCCAGCAGCTTAGGGACAGACTATGGCTACACCTTC	once	.	TRBJ1-2	TRBV7-9
CASSLTGQGLDGYTF	TGTGCCAGCAGCTTAACAGGACAGGGGCTCGATGGCTACACCTTC	.	TRBD1	TRBJ1-2	TRBV11-2
CASSWGGTSTDTQYF	TGTGCCAGCAGCTGGGGGGGAACTAGCACAGATACGCAGTATTTT	few	TRBD2	TRBJ2-3	TRBV5-6
CASSQIAGGPDTQYF	TGCGCCAGCAGCCAAATAGCGGGAGGACCAGATACGCAGTATTTT	.	TRBD2	TRBJ2-3	TRBV5-1